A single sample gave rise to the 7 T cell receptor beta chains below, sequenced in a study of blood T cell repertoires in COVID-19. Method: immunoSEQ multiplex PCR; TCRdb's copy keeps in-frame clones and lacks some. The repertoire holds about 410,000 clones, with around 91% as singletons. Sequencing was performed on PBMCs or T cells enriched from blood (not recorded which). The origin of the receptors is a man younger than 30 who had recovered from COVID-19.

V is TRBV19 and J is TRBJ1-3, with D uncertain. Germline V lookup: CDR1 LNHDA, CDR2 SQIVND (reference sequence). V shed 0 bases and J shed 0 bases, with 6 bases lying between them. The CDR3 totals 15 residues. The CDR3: CASSIDRSSGNTIYF. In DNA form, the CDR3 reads TGTGCCAGTAGTATAGACCGGAGCTCTGGAAACACCATATATTTT.

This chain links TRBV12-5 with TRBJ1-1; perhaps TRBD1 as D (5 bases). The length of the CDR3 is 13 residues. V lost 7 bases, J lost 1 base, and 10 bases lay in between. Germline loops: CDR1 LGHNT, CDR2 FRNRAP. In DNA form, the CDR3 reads TGTGCTAGTGCCCGACAGTCGAACACTGAAGCTTTCTTT. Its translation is CASARQSNTEAFF.

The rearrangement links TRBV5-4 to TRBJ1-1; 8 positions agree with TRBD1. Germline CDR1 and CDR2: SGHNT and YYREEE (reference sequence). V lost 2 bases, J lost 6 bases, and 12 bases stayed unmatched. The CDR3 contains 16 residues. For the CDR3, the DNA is TGTGCCAGCAGCTTAGGACAGGGAGTTCAGAGGCCTGAAGCTTTCTTT. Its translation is CASSLGQGVQRPEAFF.

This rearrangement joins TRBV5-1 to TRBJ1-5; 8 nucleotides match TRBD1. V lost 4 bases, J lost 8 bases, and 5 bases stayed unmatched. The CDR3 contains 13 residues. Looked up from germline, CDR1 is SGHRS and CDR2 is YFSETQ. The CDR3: CASSQTQGEPQHF. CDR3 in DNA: TGCGCCAGCAGCCAGACACAGGGGGAGCCCCAGCATTTT.

The CDR3: CSVRDSSYEQYF. The CDR3 DNA is TGCAGCGTGAGGGACAGCTCCTACGAGCAGTACTTC. The V and J genes are TRBV29-1 and TRBJ2-7; 7 nucleotides match TRBD1. The CDR3 consists of 12 residues. Germline-derived CDR1 and CDR2 are SQVTM and ANQGSEA. With 6 bases clipped from V and 0 bases from J, the junction kept 2 bases outside the gene matches.

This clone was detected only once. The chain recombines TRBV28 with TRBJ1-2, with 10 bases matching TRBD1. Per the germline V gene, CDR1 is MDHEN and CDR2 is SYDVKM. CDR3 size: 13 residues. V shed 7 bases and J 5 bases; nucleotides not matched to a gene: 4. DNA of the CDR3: TGTGCCAGCAAGGGACAGGGGCTTTATGGCTACACCTTC. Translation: CASKGQGLYGYTF.

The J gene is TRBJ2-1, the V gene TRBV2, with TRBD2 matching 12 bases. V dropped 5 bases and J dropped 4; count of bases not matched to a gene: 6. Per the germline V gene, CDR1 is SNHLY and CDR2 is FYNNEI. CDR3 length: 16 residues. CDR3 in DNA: TGTGCCAGCAGTCCGACTAGCGGGAGAACATACAATGAGCAGTTCTTC. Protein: CASSPTSGRTYNEQFF.